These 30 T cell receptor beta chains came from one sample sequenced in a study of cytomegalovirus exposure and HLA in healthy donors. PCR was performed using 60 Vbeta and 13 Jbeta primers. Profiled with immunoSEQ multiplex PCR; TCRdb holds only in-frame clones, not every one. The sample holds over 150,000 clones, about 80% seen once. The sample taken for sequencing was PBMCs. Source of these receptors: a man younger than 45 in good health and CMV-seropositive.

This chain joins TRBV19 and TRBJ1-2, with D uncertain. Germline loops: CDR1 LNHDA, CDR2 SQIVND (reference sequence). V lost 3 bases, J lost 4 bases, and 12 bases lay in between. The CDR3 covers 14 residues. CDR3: CASSILEGPYGYTF. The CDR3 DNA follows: TGTGCCAGTAGTATTTTAGAGGGCCCCTATGGCTACACCTTC.

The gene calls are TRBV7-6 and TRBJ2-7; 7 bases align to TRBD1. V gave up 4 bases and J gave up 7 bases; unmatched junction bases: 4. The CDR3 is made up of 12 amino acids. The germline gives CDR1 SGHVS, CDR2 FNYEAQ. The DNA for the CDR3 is TGTGCCAGCAGCTCCACGACAGGGGAGCAGTACTTC. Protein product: CASSSTTGEQYF.

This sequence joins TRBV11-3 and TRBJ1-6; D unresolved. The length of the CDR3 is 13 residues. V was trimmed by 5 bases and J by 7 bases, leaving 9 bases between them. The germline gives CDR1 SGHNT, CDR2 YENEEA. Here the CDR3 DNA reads TGTGCCAGCAGCACAGAAAGAAATTCACCCCTCCACTTT. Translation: CASSTERNSPLHF.

The CDR3 reads CASSLDWGVGKAFF. CDR3 coding DNA: TGTGCCAGCAGCTTAGATTGGGGAGTGGGAAAAGCTTTCTTT. The rearrangement links TRBV11-3 to TRBJ1-1, with unresolved D. Trimming cost V 0 bases and J 9 bases, with 14 bases left between them. Germline V gives CDR1 SGHNT, CDR2 YENEEA. CDR3 length: 14 residues.

CDR3 region: CASSHSTGLGQYF. The CDR3, as DNA: TGTGCCAGCAGCCATAGCACAGGGTTGGGGCAGTATTTT. J is TRBJ2-3 and V is TRBV7-9; D possibly corresponds to TRBD1 (6 bases). The CDR3 contains 13 residues. Germline CDR1 SEHNR, CDR2 FQNEAQ (reference sequence). V lost 5 bases and J 11 bases, leaving 17 bases between the germline ends.

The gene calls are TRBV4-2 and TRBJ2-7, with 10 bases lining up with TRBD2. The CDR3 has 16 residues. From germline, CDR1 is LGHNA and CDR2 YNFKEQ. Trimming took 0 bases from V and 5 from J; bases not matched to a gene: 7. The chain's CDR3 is CASSQDTTSGIHEQYF. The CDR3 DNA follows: TGTGCCAGCAGCCAAGATACCACTAGCGGGATCCACGAGCAGTACTTC.

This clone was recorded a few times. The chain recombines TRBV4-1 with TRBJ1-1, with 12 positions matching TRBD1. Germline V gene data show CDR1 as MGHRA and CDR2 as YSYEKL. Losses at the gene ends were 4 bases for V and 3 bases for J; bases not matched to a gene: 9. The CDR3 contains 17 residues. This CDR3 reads CASSRATGQGAHTEAFF. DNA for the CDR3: TGCGCCAGCAGCCGCGCAACGGGACAGGGGGCTCACACTGAAGCTTTCTTT.

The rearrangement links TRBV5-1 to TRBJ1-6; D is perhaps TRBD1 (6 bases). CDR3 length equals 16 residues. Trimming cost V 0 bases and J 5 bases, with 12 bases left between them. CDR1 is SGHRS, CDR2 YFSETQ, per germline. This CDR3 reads CASSLGGPVNNSPLHF. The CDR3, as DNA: TGCGCCAGCAGCTTGGGGGGGCCGGTTAATAATTCACCCCTCCACTTT.

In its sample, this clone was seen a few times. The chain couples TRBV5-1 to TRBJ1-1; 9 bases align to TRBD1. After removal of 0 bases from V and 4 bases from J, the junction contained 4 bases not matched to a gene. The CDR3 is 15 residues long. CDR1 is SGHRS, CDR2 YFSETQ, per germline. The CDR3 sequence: CASSLGDRDGTEAFF. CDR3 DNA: TGCGCCAGCAGCTTGGGGGACAGGGATGGCACTGAAGCTTTCTTT.

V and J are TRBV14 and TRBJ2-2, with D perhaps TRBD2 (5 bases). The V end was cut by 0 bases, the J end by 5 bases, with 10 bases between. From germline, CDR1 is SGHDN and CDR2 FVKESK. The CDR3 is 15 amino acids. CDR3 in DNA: TGTGCCAGCAGCCAAGAAGTGGGAGATACCGGGGAGCTGTTTTTT. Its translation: CASSQEVGDTGELFF.

The CDR3: CASRLDGERSTEAFF. CDR3 nucleotides: TGTGCAAGTCGCTTAGACGGGGAAAGAAGCACTGAAGCTTTCTTT. The chain is built from TRBV12-2 and TRBJ1-1. TRBV12-2 is annotated as a pseudogene. The CDR3 contains 15 residues.

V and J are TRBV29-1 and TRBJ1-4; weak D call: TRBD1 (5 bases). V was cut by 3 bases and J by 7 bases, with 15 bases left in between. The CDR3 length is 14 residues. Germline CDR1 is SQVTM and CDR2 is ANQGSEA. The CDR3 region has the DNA TGCAGCGTTGACTCAGGCAGGGTGGGTGAAAAACTGTTTTTT. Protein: CSVDSGRVGEKLFF.

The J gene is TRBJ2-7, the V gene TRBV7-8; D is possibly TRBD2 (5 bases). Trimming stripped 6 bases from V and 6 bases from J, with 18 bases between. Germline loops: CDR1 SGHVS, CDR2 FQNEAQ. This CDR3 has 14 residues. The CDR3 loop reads CASSNIGEMGEQYF. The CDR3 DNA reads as TGTGCCAGCAGTAACATCGGGGAGATGGGCGAGCAGTACTTC.

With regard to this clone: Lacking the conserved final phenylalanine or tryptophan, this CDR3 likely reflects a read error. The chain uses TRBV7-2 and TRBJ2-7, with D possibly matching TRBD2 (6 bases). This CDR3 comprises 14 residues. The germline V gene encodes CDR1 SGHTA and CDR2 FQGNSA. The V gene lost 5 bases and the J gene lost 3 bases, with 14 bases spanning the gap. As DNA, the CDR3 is TGTGCCAGCAGCCCCTATGGTAGCGGCTACGAGCAGTACCTC. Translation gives CASSPYGSGYEQYL.

CDR3 DNA: TGTGCCAGCAGCGTGGACTCCTTCGCGAACACCGGGGAGCTGTTTTTT. It specifies CASSVDSFANTGELFF. This chain links TRBV9 with TRBJ2-2; TRBD2 is a possible D gene (5 bases). V dropped 2 bases and J dropped 0 bases, with 11 bases sitting between them. The CDR3 extends over 16 amino acids. CDR1 and CDR2 (germline): SGDLS, YYNGEE.

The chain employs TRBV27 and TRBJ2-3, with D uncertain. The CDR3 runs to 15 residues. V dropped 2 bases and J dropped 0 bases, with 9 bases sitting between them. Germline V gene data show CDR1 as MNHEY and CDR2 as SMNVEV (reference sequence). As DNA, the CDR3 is TGTGCCAGCAGTTTAGTATGGCTTAGCACAGATACGCAGTATTTT. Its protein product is CASSLVWLSTDTQYF.

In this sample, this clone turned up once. CDR3: CASSHLDMLPTTNEKLFF. CDR3 DNA: TGCGCCAGCAGCCATCTGGACATGCTACCGACAACTAATGAAAAACTGTTTTTT. The chain joins TRBV4-1 to TRBJ1-4; TRBD1 might be the D (5 bases). The CDR3 runs to 18 residues. V was trimmed by 3 bases and J by 0 bases, leaving 17 bases between them. The germline V gene encodes CDR1 MGHRA and CDR2 YSYEKL.

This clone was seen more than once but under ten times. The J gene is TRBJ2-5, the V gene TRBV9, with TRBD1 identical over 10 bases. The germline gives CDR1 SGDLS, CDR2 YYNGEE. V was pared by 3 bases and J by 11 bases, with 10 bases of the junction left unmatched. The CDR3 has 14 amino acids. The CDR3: CASSARQGAGEQYF. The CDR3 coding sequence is TGTGCCAGCAGCGCTAGACAGGGGGCGGGGGAGCAGTACTTC.

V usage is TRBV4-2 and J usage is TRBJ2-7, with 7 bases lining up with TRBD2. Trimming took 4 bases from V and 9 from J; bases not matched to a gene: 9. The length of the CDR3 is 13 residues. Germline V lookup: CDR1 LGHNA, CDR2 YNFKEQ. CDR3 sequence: CASSPRTGGRQYF. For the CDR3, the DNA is TGTGCCAGCAGCCCCAGGACCGGGGGGAGGCAGTACTTC.

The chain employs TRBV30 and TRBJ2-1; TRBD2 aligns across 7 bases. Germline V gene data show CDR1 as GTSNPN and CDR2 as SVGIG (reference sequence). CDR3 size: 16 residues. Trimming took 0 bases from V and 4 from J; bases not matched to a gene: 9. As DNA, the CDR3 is TGTGCCTGGAGTGTACGGGCGGGAGCGGGGTACAATGAGCAGTTCTTC. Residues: CAWSVRAGAGYNEQFF.

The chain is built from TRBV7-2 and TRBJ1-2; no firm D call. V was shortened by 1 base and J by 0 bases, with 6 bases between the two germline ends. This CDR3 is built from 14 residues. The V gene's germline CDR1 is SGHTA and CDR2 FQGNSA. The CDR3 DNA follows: TGTGCCAGCAGCTTAGAAGCGTCTAACTATGGCTACACCTTC. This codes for CASSLEASNYGYTF.

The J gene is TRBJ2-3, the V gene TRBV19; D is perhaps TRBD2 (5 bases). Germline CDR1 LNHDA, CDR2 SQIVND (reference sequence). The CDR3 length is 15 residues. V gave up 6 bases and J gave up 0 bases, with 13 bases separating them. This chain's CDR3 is CASRARASSTDTQYF. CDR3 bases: TGTGCCAGTAGGGCGCGGGCGTCTAGCACAGATACGCAGTATTTT.

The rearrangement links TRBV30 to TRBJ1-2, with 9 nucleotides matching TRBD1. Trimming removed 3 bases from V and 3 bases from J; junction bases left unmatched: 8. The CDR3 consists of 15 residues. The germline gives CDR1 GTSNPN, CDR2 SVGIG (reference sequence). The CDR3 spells CAWRLQGAGDYGYTF. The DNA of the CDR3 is TGTGCCTGGAGATTACAGGGGGCGGGGGACTATGGCTACACCTTC.

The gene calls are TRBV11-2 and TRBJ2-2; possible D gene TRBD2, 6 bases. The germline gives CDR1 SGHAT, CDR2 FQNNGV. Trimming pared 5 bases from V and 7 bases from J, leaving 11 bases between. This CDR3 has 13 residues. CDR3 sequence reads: CASSARLGGELFF. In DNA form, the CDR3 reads TGTGCCAGCAGCGCCCGACTAGGCGGGGAGCTGTTTTTT.

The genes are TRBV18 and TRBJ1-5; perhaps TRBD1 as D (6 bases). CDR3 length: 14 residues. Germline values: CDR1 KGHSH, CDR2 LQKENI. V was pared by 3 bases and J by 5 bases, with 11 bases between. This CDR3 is CASSPSGGDQPQHF. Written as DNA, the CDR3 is TGTGCCAGCTCACCTTCGGGGGGCGATCAGCCCCAGCATTTT.

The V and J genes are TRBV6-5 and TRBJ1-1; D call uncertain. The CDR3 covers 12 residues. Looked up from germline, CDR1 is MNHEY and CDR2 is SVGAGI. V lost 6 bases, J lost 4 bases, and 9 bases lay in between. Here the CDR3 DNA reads TGTGCCAGCAGCCGGTCTTCCACTGAAGCTTTCTTT. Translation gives CASSRSSTEAFF.

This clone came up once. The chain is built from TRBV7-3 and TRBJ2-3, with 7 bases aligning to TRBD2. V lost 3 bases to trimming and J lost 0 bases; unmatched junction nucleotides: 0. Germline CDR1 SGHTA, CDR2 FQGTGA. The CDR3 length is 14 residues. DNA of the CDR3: TGTGCCAGCAGCTTTAGCGGGAGCACAGATACGCAGTATTTT. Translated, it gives CASSFSGSTDTQYF.

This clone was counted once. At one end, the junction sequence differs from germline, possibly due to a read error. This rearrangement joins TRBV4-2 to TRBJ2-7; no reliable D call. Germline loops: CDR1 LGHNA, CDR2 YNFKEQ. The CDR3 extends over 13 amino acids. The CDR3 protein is CASSYSRNYGQYF. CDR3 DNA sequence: TGTGCCAGCAGCTATTCGCGGAACTACGGGCAGTACTTC.

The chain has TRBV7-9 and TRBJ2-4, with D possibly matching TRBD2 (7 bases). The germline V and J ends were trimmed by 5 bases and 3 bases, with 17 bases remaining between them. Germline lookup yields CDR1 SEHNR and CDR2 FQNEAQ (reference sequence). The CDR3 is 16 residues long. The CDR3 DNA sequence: TGTGCCAGCAGCATCGGGGGGCTATCTGGCAAAAACATTCAGTACTTC. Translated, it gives CASSIGGLSGKNIQYF.

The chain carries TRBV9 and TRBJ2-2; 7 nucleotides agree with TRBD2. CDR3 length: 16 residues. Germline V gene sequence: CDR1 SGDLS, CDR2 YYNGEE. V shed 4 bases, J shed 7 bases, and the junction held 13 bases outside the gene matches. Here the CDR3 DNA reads TGTGCCAGCAGCACCGGACTAGTGTCAAATAGCGGGGAGCTGTTTTTT. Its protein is CASSTGLVSNSGELFF.